This T cell receptor beta chain is from a study of shared clonotypes between healthy human individuals. Overall study results and limits: Richness estimates generally favored naive over memory subsets. Across four donors, naive CD4 shared 5% to 6%, naive CD8 under 4%, memory CD4 roughly 2.5%, memory CD8 about 0.4%.

On this clone itself: Its matching antigen is unknown.

Germline V CDR1 and CDR2: SGDLS, YYNGEE. The CDR3 runs to 18 residues. With 0 bases removed from V and 4 bases from J, the gap between germline ends came to 17 bases. Negatively enriched CD4+ T cells were divided by CD45RA into naive and memory. The repertoire was sequenced with immunoSEQ multiplex PCR; TCRdb's copy has only in-frame clones and lacks some. This table holds about 2.3 million clones, about nine tenths found once. The rearrangement links TRBV9 to TRBJ2-6; TRBD2 is a possible D gene (6 bases). Sequenced input: naive CD4+ T cells from PBMCs. Subset denoted: CD45RA+ positively selected. The origin of this receptor is a man between 18 and 35 years old in good health. Some clones in this sample may be carry-over from other donors' samples. The CDR3 region has the DNA TGTGCCAGCAGCGTAGCTACGGGCGGGATGGGAGGGGCCAACGTCCTGACTTTC. Translating gives CASSVATGGMGGANVLTF.